This is a list of T cell receptor beta chains from one sample in a study of cytomegalovirus exposure and HLA in healthy donors. Generated by immunoSEQ multiplex PCR, the TCRdb table keeps only in-frame clones and is missing some. The sample includes fewer than 300,000 clones, approximately 88% seen only once; the top ten take 0.92%. The source material was PBMCs. The receptors originated from a woman aged 18-29 years in good health and CMV-seronegative. Both conserved end residues are part of each CDR3. The D gene is left open where the match is weak.

j_call: TRBJ2-7; v_call: TRBV6-5; d_call: NA; cdr3_aa: CASSYSRARGYEQYF
j_call: TRBJ2-1; v_call: TRBV6-1; d_call: NA; cdr3_aa: CASRDAGDPRKFF
j_call: TRBJ2-1; v_call: TRBV4-3; d_call: NA; cdr3_aa: CASSQDPPAPSSYNEQFF
j_call: TRBJ1-1; v_call: TRBV10-1; d_call: NA; cdr3_aa: CASSAASERTEAFF
j_call: TRBJ2-3; v_call: TRBV28; d_call: NA; cdr3_aa: CASSLILSLPDTQYF
j_call: TRBJ2-1; v_call: TRBV28; d_call: TRBD1; cdr3_aa: CASSPAGQVSRTYNEQFF
j_call: TRBJ2-7; v_call: TRBV25-1; d_call: TRBD2; cdr3_aa: CASSDPASGTYEQYF
j_call: TRBJ2-1; v_call: TRBV4-1; d_call: NA; cdr3_aa: CASSQDPDGGQFF
j_call: TRBJ1-2; v_call: TRBV28; d_call: NA; cdr3_aa: CAVTLPGQNYGYTF
j_call: TRBJ1-6; v_call: TRBV18; d_call: NA; cdr3_aa: CASSLDINSPLHF
j_call: TRBJ2-1; v_call: TRBV19; d_call: NA; cdr3_aa: CATSKEAGSPYNEQFF
j_call: TRBJ2-2; v_call: TRBV11-2; d_call: NA; cdr3_aa: CASTFRGTGELFF
j_call: TRBJ2-3; v_call: TRBV27; d_call: TRBD1; cdr3_aa: CASSSRKLTGMTDTQYF
j_call: TRBJ2-7; v_call: TRBV19; d_call: TRBD2; cdr3_aa: CASTNLAGGSYEQYF
j_call: TRBJ2-3; v_call: TRBV5-1; d_call: NA; cdr3_aa: CASRTGSRADTQYF
j_call: TRBJ2-1; v_call: TRBV6-4; d_call: TRBD1; cdr3_aa: CASSPGGADYNEQFF
j_call: TRBJ2-5; v_call: TRBV27; d_call: TRBD1; cdr3_aa: CASSSDRGIPQTQYF
j_call: TRBJ2-5; v_call: TRBV4-3; d_call: TRBD2; cdr3_aa: CASSQDRLSGGGMKYF
j_call: TRBJ1-2; v_call: TRBV28; d_call: TRBD1; cdr3_aa: CASSPTEGARGGYTF
j_call: TRBJ1-1; v_call: TRBV27; d_call: NA; cdr3_aa: CASSQELGWGPEAFF
j_call: TRBJ2-1; v_call: TRBV11-2; d_call: NA; cdr3_aa: CASSLEPAGFGDEQFF
j_call: TRBJ2-7; v_call: TRBV4-2; d_call: TRBD2; cdr3_aa: CASSSYIRTSESSYEQYF
j_call: TRBJ1-5; v_call: TRBV28; d_call: TRBD1; cdr3_aa: CASRTGGLSNQPQHF
j_call: TRBJ2-1; v_call: TRBV29-1; d_call: TRBD1; cdr3_aa: CSGAGGQGYNEQFF
j_call: TRBJ2-2; v_call: TRBV28; d_call: NA; cdr3_aa: CASRDTGELFF
j_call: TRBJ2-1; v_call: TRBV28; d_call: TRBD2; cdr3_aa: CASSWILAGSNEQFF
j_call: TRBJ1-5; v_call: TRBV18; d_call: NA; cdr3_aa: CASSEQGLKGQPQHF
j_call: TRBJ2-5; v_call: TRBV7-7; d_call: NA; cdr3_aa: CASSLDRKETQYF
j_call: TRBJ1-2; v_call: TRBV25-1; d_call: NA; cdr3_aa: CASSDRDFYHGAYGYTF
j_call: TRBJ2-5; v_call: TRBV5-1; d_call: NA; cdr3_aa: CASGPNAQETQYF
j_call: TRBJ2-1; v_call: TRBV6-4; d_call: NA; cdr3_aa: CASSAVAASYNEQFF
j_call: TRBJ1-1; v_call: TRBV5-6; d_call: NA; cdr3_aa: CASSRGRVTEAFF
j_call: TRBJ2-3; v_call: TRBV7-2; d_call: NA; cdr3_aa: CASSLTVHTDTQYF
j_call: TRBJ2-7; v_call: TRBV27; d_call: NA; cdr3_aa: CASSPGTHTYEQYF
j_call: TRBJ2-2; v_call: TRBV6-5; d_call: NA; cdr3_aa: CASMAGAGELFF
j_call: TRBJ2-7; v_call: TRBV6-1; d_call: NA; cdr3_aa: CASSEALRRGPLVSEQYF
j_call: TRBJ1-2; v_call: TRBV28; d_call: NA; cdr3_aa: CASARLFGYTF
j_call: TRBJ1-2; v_call: TRBV4-1; d_call: NA; cdr3_aa: CASSYGDFTNYGYTF
j_call: TRBJ1-5; v_call: TRBV5-1; d_call: NA; cdr3_aa: CASSLRGNQPQHF
j_call: TRBJ1-1; v_call: TRBV25-1; d_call: NA; cdr3_aa: CASSGSQVEAFF
j_call: TRBJ2-5; v_call: TRBV7-3; d_call: TRBD2; cdr3_aa: CASSPGGGGETQYF
j_call: TRBJ2-5; v_call: TRBV9; d_call: NA; cdr3_aa: CASSVGVLETQYF
j_call: TRBJ1-1; v_call: TRBV5-1; d_call: TRBD1; cdr3_aa: CASSPDRAPQAFF
j_call: TRBJ2-5; v_call: TRBV5-6; d_call: NA; cdr3_aa: CASSWGHMEETQYF
j_call: TRBJ2-7; v_call: TRBV29-1; d_call: TRBD1; cdr3_aa: CSVNRGIGEQYF
j_call: TRBJ2-7; v_call: TRBV10-2; d_call: TRBD2; cdr3_aa: CASSESRLSSGIYEQYF
j_call: TRBJ1-2; v_call: TRBV6-1; d_call: TRBD1; cdr3_aa: CASSARTGGDYGYTF
j_call: TRBJ1-4; v_call: TRBV28; d_call: NA; cdr3_aa: CASSLWRLNGEKLFF
j_call: TRBJ2-7; v_call: TRBV30; d_call: TRBD2; cdr3_aa: CAWSPGTTSYEQYF
j_call: TRBJ2-1; v_call: TRBV28; d_call: TRBD2; cdr3_aa: CASSLRTSGSHNEQFF
j_call: TRBJ2-2; v_call: TRBV27; d_call: NA; cdr3_aa: CATTLGSRNTGELFF
j_call: TRBJ1-6; v_call: TRBV28; d_call: NA; cdr3_aa: CASSPPLLGAGSPLHF
j_call: TRBJ2-2; v_call: TRBV28; d_call: NA; cdr3_aa: CASSWRRPGELFF
j_call: TRBJ2-1; v_call: TRBV30; d_call: TRBD2; cdr3_aa: CAWRGTSGGIDPLNEQFF
j_call: TRBJ1-2; v_call: TRBV5-1; d_call: TRBD1; cdr3_aa: CASSPDPGTDRGYTF
j_call: TRBJ2-7; v_call: TRBV28; d_call: NA; cdr3_aa: CASTHGGAPYEQYF
j_call: TRBJ2-6; v_call: TRBV27; d_call: TRBD1; cdr3_aa: CASSIQGPPHSGANVLTF
j_call: TRBJ2-6; v_call: TRBV5-6; d_call: NA; cdr3_aa: CASSFSGANVLTF